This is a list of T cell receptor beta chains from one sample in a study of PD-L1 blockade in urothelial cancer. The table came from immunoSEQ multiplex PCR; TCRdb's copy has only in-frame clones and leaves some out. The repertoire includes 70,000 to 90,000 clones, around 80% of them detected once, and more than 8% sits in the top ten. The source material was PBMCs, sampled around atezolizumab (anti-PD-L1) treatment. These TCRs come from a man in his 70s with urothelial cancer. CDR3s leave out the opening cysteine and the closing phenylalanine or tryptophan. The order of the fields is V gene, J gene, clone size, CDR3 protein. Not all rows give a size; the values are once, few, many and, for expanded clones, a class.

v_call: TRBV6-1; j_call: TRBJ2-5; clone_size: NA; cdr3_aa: ASTIGGELETQY
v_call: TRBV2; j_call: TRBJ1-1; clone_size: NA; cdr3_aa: ASEEGINTEAF
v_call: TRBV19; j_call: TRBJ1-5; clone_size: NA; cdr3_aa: ASSIEDRAAVMVDILSNQPQH
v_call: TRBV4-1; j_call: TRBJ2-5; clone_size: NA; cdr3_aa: TSSQVMTSGGRETQY
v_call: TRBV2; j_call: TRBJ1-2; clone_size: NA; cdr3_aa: ATTGGARIPGYT
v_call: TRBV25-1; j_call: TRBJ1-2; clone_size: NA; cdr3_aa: ASSAPSGGGYT
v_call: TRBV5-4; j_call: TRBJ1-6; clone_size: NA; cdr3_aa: ASRRQGGNSPLH
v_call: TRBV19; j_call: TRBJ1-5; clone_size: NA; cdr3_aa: ASSRRRSNQPQH
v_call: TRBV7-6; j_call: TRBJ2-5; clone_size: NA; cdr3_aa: ASSELGQGRETQY
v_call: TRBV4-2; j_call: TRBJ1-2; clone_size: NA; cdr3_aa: ASSPAGTGVLVGGYT
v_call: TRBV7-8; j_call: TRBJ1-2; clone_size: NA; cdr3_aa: ASSLVLSGNYGYT
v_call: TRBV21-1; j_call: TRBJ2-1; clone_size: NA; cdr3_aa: AGEIGTVPYNEQF
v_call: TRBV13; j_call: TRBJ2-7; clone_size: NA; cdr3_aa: ASSLAGKVYEQY
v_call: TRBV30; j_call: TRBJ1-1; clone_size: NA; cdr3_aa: AWSVPGQGAGVAF
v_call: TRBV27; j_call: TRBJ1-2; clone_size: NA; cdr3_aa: ASSFSVGNGYT
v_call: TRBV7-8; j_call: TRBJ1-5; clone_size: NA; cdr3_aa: ASSLVGGQGNQPQH
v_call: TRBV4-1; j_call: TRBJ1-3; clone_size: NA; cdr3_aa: ASSPRGRDISGNTIY
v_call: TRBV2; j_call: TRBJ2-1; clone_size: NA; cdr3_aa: ASSVDRLNEQF
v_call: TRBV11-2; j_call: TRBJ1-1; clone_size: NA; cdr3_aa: ASSTRFPGGAF
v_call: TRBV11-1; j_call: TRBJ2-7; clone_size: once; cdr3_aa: ASSPGGLQGALPGDEQY
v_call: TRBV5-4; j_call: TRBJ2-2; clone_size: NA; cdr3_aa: ASSLWTGNTGELF
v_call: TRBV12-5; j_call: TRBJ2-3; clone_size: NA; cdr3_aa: ASGRLSSADTQY
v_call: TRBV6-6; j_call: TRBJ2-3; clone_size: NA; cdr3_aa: ASSLGQEQY
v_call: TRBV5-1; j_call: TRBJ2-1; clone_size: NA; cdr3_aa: ASSLEARGAYNEQF
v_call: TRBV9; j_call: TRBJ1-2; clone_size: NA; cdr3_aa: ASSLTGGSYGYT
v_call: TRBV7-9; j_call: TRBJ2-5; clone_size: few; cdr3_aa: ASSLGLAGYQETQY
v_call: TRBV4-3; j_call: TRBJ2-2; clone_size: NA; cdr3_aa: ASSQDYRLAGGVGELF
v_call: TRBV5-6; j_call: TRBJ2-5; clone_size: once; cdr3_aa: ASIPLGAQETQY
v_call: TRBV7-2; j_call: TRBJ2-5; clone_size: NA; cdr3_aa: ASSPPGRAKTQY
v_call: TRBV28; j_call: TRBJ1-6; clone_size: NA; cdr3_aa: ASSGVDSPLH
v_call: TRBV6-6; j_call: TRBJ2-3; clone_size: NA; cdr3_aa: ASRGTASTDTQY
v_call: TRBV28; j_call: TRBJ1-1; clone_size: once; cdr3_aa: ASWDTNTEAF
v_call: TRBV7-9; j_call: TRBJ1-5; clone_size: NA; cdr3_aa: ASSPQGYGEPQH
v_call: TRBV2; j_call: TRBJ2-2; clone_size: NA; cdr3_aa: ASRELAGPGELF
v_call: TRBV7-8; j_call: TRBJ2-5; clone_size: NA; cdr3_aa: ASSLAPGQETQY
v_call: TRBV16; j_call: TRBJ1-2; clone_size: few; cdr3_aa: ASMGTGNNYGYT
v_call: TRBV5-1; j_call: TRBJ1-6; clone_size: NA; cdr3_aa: ASSLAQGNNSPLH
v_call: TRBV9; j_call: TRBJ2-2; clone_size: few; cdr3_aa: ASSPTSGANTGELF
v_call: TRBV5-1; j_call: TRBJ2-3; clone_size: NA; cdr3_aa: ASSLAQSTDTQY
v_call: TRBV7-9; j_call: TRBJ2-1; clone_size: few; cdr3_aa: ASSLAGANEQF
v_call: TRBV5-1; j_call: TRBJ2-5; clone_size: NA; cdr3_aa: ASSWTEETQY
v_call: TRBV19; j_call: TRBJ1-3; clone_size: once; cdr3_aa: ASSITSAGNTIY
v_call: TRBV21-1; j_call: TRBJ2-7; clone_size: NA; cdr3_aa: ASSRVSLGGRP
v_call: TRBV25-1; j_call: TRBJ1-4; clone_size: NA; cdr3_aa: ASSVRPGTGSREKLF
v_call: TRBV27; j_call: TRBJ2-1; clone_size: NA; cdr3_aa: ASSLGLAYNEQF
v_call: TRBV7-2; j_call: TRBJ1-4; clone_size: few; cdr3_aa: ASSSGQGYGLF
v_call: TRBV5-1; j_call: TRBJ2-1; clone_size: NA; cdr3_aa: ASKALAGTLNEQF
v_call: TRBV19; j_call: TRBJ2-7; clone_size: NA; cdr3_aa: ASSIIGGLEQY
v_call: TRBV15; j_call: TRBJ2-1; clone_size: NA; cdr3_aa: ATSRARRGSGRYFKSYNEQF
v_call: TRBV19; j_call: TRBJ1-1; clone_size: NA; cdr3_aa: ASSKEGVWDTEAF
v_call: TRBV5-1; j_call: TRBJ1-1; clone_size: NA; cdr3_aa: ASSSSNQGSEAF
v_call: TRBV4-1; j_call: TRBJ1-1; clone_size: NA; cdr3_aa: ASSPGHNTEAF